This TCR beta chain is drawn from a study of response to subunit inactivated influenza vaccine. Study-wide results and limits: Few additional T cells are recruited per seasonal influenza vaccination, authors suggested.

The V gene's germline CDR1 is LNHDA and CDR2 SQIVND (reference sequence). The CDR3 sequence is 16 residues long. The trim removed 1 base at V and 2 bases at J, leaving 4 bases unmatched. Via MiXCR, TCRdb re-called the RT-PCR reads, giving one row per CDR3 protein. The sample carries roughly 570,000 distinct CDR3 sequences, 14% recorded once. As regards this clonotype: Its antigen is unknown.

The receptor was isolated from a middle-aged man who received an inactivated influenza vaccine. The genes are TRBV19 and TRBJ2-1; 8 bases fit TRBD2. The material sequenced was PBMCs from blood, taken approximately 12 days after vaccination. This CDR3 reads CASSIVTSGTYNEQFF. As DNA, the CDR3 is TGTGCCAGTAGTATAGTTACTAGCGGCACCTACAATGAGCAGTTCTTC.